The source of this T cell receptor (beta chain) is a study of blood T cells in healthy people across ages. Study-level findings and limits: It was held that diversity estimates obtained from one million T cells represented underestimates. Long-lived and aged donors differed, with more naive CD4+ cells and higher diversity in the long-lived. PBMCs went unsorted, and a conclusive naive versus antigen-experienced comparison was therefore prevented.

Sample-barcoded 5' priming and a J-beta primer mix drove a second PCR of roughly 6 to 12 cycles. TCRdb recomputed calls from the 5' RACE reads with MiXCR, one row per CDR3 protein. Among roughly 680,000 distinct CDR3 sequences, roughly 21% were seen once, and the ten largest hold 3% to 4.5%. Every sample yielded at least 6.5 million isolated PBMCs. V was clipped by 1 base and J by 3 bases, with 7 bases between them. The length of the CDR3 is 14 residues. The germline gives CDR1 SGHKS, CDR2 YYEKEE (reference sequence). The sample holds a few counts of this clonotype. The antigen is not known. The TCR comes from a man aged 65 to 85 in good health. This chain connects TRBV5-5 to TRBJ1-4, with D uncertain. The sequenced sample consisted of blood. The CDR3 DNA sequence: TGTGCCAGCAGCTTGCGAGGGCCTAATGAAAAACTGTTTTTT. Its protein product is CASSLRGPNEKLFF.